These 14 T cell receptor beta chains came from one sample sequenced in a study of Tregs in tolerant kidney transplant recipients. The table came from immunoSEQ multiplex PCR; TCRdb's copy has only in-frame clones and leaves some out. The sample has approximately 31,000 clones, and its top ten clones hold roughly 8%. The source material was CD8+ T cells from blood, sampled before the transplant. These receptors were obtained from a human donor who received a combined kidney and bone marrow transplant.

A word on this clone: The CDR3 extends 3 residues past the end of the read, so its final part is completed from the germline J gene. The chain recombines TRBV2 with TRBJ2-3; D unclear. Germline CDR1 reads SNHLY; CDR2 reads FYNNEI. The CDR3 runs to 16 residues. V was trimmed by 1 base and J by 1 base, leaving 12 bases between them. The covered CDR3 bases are TGTGCCAGCAGTGAAGATCAAGGGTACGGCACAGATACG. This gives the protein CASSEDQGYGTDT. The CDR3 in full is CASSEDQGYGTDTQYF.

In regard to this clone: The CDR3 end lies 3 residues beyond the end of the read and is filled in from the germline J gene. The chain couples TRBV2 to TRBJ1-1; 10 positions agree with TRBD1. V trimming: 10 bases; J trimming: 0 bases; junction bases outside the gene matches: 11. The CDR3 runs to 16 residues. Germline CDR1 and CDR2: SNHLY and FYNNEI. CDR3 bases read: TGTGCCACCCCTTTCGACAGGGGGCGGATGAACACTGAA. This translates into CATPFDRGRMNTE. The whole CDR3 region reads CATPFDRGRMNTEAFF.

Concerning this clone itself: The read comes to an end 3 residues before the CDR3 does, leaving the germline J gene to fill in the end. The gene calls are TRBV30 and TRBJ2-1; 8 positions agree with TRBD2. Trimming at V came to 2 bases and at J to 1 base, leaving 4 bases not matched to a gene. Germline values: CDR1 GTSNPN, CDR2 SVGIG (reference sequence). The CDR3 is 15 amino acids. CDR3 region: CAWSSLADSYNEQFF. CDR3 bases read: TGTGCCTGGAGTTCACTAGCGGATTCCTACAATGAG.

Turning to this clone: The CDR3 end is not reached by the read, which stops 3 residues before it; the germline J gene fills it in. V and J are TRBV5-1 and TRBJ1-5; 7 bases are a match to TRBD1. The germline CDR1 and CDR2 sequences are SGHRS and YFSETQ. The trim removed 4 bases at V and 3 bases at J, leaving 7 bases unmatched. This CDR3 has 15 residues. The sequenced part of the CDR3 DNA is TGCGCCAGCAGCCCGACCGGGACAGACAATCAGCCC. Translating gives CASSPTGTDNQP. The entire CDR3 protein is CASSPTGTDNQPQHF.

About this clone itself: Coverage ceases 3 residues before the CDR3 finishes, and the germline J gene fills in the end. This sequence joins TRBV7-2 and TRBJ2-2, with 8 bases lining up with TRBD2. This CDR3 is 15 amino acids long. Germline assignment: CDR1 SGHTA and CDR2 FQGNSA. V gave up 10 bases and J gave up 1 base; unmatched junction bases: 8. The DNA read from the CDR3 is TGTGCCACCGGCGGGGGGACATGGAACACCGGGGAG. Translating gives CATGGGTWNTGE. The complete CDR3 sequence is CATGGGTWNTGELFF.

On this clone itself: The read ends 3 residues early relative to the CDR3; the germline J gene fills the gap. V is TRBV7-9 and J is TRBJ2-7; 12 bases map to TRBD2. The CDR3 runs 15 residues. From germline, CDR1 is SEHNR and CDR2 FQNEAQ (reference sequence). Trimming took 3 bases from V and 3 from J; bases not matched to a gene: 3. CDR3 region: CASSFRLAGDYEQYF. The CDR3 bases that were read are TGTGCCAGCAGCTTTCGACTAGCGGGAGACTACGAG.

CDR3 bases read: TGTGCCTGGAGTGGTCCGGGACTTTATCAGCCC. Its translation: CAWSGPGLYQP. The full CDR3 protein reads CAWSGPGLYQPQHF. This rearrangement joins TRBV30 to TRBJ1-5; possibly TRBD1 for D (5 bases). The read falls 3 residues short of the CDR3 end, and the missing part is taken from the germline J gene. Germline V gives CDR1 GTSNPN, CDR2 SVGIG (reference sequence). The CDR3 sequence is 14 residues long. V was trimmed by 1 base and J by 5 bases, leaving 12 bases between them.

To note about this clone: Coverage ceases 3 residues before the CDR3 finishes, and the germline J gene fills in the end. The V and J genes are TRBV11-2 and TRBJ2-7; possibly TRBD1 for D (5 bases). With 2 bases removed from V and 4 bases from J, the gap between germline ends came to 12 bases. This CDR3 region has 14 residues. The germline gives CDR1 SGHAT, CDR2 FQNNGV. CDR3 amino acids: CASSLFSGRYEQYF. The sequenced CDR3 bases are TGTGCCAGCAGCTTATTCTCAGGGCGGTACGAG.

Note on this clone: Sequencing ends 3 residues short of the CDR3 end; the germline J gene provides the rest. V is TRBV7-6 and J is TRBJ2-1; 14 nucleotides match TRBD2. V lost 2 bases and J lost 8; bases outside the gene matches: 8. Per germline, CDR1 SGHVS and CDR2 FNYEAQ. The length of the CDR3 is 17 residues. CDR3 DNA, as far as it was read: TGTGCCAGCAGCTTAACCGGGACTAGCGGGGGTTGGGATGAG. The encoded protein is CASSLTGTSGGWDE. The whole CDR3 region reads CASSLTGTSGGWDEQFF.

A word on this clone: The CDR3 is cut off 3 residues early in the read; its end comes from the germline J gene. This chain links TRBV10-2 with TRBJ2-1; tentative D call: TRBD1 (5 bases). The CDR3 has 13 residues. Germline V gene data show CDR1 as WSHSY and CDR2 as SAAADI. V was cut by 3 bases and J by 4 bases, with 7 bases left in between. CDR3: CASSESGYNEQFF. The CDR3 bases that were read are TGCGCCAGCAGTGAATCAGGGTACAATGAG.

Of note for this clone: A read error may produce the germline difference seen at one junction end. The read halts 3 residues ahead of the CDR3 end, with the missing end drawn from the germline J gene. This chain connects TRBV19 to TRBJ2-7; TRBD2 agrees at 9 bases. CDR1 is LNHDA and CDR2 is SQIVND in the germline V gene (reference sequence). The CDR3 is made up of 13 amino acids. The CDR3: CASSSGGNYEQYF. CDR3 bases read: TGTGCCAGCAGTAGCGGGGGCAACTACGAG.

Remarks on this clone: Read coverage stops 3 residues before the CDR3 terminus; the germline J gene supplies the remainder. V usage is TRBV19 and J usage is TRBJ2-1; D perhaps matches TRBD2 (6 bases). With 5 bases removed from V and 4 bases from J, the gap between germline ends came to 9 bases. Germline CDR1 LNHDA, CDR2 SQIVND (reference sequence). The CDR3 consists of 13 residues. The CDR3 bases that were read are TGTGCCAGTAGTCCGGGACTTTACAATGAG. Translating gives CASSPGLYNE. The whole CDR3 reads CASSPGLYNEQFF.

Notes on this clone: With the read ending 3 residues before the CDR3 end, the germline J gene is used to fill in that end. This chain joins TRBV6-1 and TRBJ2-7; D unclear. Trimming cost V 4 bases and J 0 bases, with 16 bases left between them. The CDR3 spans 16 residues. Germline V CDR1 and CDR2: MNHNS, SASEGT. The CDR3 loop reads CASSALSVQISYEQYF. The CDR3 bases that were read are TGTGCCAGCAGTGCCCTCTCAGTGCAGATCTCCTACGAG.

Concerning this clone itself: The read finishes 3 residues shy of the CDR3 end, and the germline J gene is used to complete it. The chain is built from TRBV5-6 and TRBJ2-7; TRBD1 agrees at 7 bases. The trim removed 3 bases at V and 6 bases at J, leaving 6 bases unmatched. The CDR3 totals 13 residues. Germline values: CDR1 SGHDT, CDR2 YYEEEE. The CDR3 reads CASSSGTVSEQYF. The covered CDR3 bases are TGTGCCAGCAGCTCCGGGACAGTTTCCGAG.